These 5 T cell receptor beta chains originate from one sample sequenced in a study of Ad26.COV2.S vaccination and SARS-CoV-2 variants. Noted treatment: 19 received Ad26.COV2.S at low or high dose, single or two shots; five or six received placebo; per-sample allocation not given. The samples were gathered on day 63 after the first injection of vaccine or placebo. Assay: immunoSEQ multiplex PCR; the TCRdb copy retains only in-frame clones and omits some. The data contain more than 250,000 clones, roughly 86% of them singletons. The input for sequencing was peripheral blood, taken in a trial of Ad26.COV2.S vaccine versus placebo. Receptors originate from a person aged 18-65 years who received the Ad26.COV2.S COVID-19 vaccine or a placebo.

The chain combines TRBV19 with TRBJ1-1; possibly TRBD1 for D (6 bases). Germline V gene data show CDR1 as LNHDA and CDR2 as SQIVND (reference sequence). The ends were cut back, 7 bases at V and 4 bases at J, with 16 bases in the middle. The CDR3 consists of 14 residues. The CDR3 spells CASMINGGGTEAFF. The CDR3 DNA reads TGTGCCAGTATGATCAACGGGGGCGGCACTGAAGCTTTCTTT.

The V and J genes are TRBV5-1 and TRBJ2-3, with unresolved D. The CDR3 consists of 15 residues. Trimming shortened V by 1 base and J by 1 base, and 10 bases separated the two germline ends. Germline CDR1 and CDR2: SGHRS and YFSETQ. CDR3 nucleotides: TGCGCCAGCAGCTTGACCCGAAGAGGCACAGATACGCAGTATTTT. Protein sequence: CASSLTRRGTDTQYF.

A single count supports this clone. The CDR3 DNA is TGTGCCAGCAGTACAGGGTTGGGACAGGGGGCGCGAGGCACCGGGGAGCTGTTTTTT. Translation: CASSTGLGQGARGTGELFF. The chain links TRBV27 to TRBJ2-2, with TRBD1 identical over 12 bases. The CDR3 has 19 amino acids. Looked up from germline, CDR1 is MNHEY and CDR2 is SMNVEV (reference sequence). V trimming: 5 bases; J trimming: 4 bases; junction bases outside the gene matches: 14.

This rearrangement joins TRBV30 to TRBJ2-5; possible D gene TRBD2, 6 bases. V dropped 4 bases and J dropped 5 bases, with 14 bases sitting between them. The CDR3 is 13 residues long. The germline V gene encodes CDR1 GTSNPN and CDR2 SVGIG (reference sequence). This CDR3 is CAWNSGGRETQYF. CDR3 coding DNA: TGTGCCTGGAATTCTGGGGGGAGGGAGACCCAGTACTTC. Variable domain in full (rest from reference TRBV30 and TRBJ2-5): SQTIHQWPATLVQPVGSPLSLECTVEGTSNPNLYWYRQAAGRGLQLLFYSVGIGQISSEVPQNLSASRPQDRQFILSSKKLLLSDSGFYLCAWNSGGRETQYFGPGTRLLVL.

J is TRBJ1-2 and V is TRBV4-2; no clear D gene. CDR1 and CDR2 (germline): LGHNA, YNFKEQ. There are 18 residues in the CDR3. The V and J ends lost 2 bases and 1 base respectively, with 20 bases between them. DNA of the CDR3: TGTGCCAGCAGCCAACCCTCCACATACGGGGTCCTTAACTATGGCTACACCTTC. It translates to CASSQPSTYGVLNYGYTF.